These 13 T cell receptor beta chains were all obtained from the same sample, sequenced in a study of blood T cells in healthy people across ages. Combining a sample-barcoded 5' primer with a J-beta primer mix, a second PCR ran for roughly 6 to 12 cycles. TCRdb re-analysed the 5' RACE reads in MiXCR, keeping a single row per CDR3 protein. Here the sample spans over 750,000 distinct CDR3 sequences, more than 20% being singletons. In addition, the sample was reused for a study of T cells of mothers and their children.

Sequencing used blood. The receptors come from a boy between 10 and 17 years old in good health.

Written as DNA, the CDR3 is TGCAGCGTCGAATCCAAAGGTCCCGCTAACTATGGCTACACCTTC. Translation: CSVESKGPANYGYTF. The chain couples TRBV29-1 to TRBJ1-2; D call uncertain. Trimming removed 6 bases from V and 0 bases from J, with 17 bases in between. The CDR3 runs 15 residues. The germline V gene encodes CDR1 SQVTM and CDR2 ANQGSEA.

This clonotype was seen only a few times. CDR3 bases: TGTGCCAGCAGTTCGCTGGGGACCACGGGGACCGGGGAGCTGTTTTTT. This encodes CASSSLGTTGTGELFF. The chain carries TRBV28 and TRBJ2-2; D might be TRBD1 or TRBD2, each matching 5 bases. V gave up 4 bases and J gave up 5 bases, with 17 bases separating them. The CDR3 extends over 16 amino acids. Germline loops: CDR1 MDHEN, CDR2 SYDVKM.

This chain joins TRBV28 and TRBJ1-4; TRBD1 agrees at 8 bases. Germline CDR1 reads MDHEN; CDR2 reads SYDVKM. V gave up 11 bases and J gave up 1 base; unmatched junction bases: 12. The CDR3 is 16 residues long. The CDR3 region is CAGQSRGLGTNEKLFF. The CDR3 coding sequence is TGTGCCGGGCAGTCCAGGGGGCTCGGAACTAATGAAAAACTGTTTTTT.

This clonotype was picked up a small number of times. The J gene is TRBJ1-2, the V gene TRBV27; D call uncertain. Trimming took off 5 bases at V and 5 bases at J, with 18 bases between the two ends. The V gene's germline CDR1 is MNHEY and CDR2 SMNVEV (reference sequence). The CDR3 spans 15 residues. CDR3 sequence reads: CASSPVVTGSYGYTF. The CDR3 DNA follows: TGTGCCAGCAGTCCCGTTGTTACGGGAAGTTATGGCTACACCTTC.

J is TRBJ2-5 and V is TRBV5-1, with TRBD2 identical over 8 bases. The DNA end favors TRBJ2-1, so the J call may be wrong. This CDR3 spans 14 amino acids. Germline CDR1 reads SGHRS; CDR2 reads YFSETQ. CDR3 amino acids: CASSLALAGNEQFF. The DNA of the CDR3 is TGCGCCAGCAGCTTGGCGCTAGCGGGTAATGAGCAGTTCTTC.

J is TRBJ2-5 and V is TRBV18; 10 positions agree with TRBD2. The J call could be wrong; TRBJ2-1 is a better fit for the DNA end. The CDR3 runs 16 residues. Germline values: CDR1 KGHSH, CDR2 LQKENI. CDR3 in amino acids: CASSQAGGNPYNEQFF. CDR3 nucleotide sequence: TGTGCCAGCTCACAAGCGGGGGGGAACCCCTACAATGAGCAGTTCTTC.

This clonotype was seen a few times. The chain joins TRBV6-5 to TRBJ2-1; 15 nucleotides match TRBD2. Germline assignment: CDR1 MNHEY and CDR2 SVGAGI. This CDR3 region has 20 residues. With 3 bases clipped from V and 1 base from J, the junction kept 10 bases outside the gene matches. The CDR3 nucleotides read TGTGCCAGCAGTTATGATCCCGGGACTAGCGGGAGGCCGTCCTACAATGAGCAGTTCTTC. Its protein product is CASSYDPGTSGRPSYNEQFF.

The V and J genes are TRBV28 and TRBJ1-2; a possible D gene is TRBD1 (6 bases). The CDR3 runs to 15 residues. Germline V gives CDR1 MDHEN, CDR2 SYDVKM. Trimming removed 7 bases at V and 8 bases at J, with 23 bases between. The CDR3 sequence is CASTWDITTPLGYTF. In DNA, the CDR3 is TGTGCCAGCACTTGGGACATTACGACCCCGCTGGGCTACACCTTC.

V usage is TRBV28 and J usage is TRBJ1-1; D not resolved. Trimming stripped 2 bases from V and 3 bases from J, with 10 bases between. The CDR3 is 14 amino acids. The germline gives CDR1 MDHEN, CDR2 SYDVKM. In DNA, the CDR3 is TGTGCCAGCAGTTTAGCAAGCGCCCACACTGAAGCTTTCTTT. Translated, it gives CASSLASAHTEAFF.

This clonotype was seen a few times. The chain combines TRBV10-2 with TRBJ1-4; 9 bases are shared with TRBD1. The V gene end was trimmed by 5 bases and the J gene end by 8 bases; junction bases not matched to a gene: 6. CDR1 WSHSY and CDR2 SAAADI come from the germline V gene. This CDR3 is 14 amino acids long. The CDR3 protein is CASSRTGTGEKLFF. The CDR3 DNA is TGCGCCAGCAGTAGGACCGGGACAGGGGAAAAACTGTTTTTT.

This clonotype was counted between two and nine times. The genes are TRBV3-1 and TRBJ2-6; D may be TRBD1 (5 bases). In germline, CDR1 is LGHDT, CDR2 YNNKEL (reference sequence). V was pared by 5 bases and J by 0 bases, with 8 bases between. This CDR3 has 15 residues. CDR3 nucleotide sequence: TGTGCCAGCAGCTACAGGTTCTCTGGGGCCAACGTCCTGACTTTC. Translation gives CASSYRFSGANVLTF.

CDR3 loop: CASSSGPLGDEQFF. The CDR3 DNA reads as TGTGCCAGCAGTTCCGGGCCCTTGGGCGATGAGCAGTTCTTC. The gene calls are TRBV11-2 and TRBJ2-5, with D hard to call. The J call may be faulty, since TRBJ2-1 better matches the DNA end. The CDR3 is 14 amino acids. Germline CDR1 and CDR2: SGHAT and FQNNGV.

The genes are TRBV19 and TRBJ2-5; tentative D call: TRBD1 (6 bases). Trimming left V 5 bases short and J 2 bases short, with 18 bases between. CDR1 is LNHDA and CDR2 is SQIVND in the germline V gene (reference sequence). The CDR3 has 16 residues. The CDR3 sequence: CASSSFLQGGQETQYF. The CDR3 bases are TGTGCCAGTAGTTCGTTTCTACAGGGTGGTCAAGAGACCCAGTACTTC.